This T cell receptor beta chain is from a study of T cell repertoires in cytomegalovirus infection. TCRdb itself ran the reads through MiXCR, one entry per CDR3 protein. The sample contains 450,000 to 600,000 distinct CDR3 sequences, 11% of which appear only once. Study-wide results and caveats: Frequencies of public TCR beta families were cumulated, and this identified carriers of CMV plus the relevant HLA.

In its sample, this clonotype was seen many times. Its specificity is not known. Germline V gene sequence: CDR1 LGHDT, CDR2 YNNKEL (reference sequence). Germline trimming cut 0 bases from V and 2 bases from J; bases unmatched to any gene: 6. The CDR3 runs to 16 residues. This chain connects TRBV3-1 to TRBJ1-1; 7 nucleotides match TRBD1. This TCR derives from a human donor in good health (CMV status not recorded). Some clones in this sample may be carry-over from other donors' samples. Input material: PBMCs. The CDR3 DNA sequence: TGTGCCAGCAGCCAAGACCCGACAGGGTTTAACACTGAAGCTTTCTTT. Translating gives CASSQDPTGFNTEAFF.